The T cell receptor beta chain described here comes from a study of identical twins. There are 17 residues in the CDR3. Germline V gene sequence: CDR1 MNHNS, CDR2 SASEGT. Trimming took 0 bases from V and 2 from J, leaving 15 bases between them. This clonotype has just a few counts. TCRdb processed the 5' RACE reads anew with MiXCR; each CDR3 protein has one entry. The data show 1.5 million to 2 million distinct CDR3 sequences, about 30% seen once. The specimen sequenced was cord blood. The rearrangement joins TRBV6-1 to TRBJ2-3; D is unresolved. This clonotype originated in a newborn girl in good health. The CDR3 DNA sequence: TGTGCCAGCAGTGAAGCCGGGTTCGCGGTAAACACAGATACGCAGTATTTT. Its translation: CASSEAGFAVNTDTQYF.